This T cell receptor (beta chain) was captured in a study of blood T cell repertoires in COVID-19. In the study overall: The United States, Italy and Spain were the sources of the acute and convalescent COVID-19 samples. Sample material is recorded as cDNA or gDNA derived from T cells, B-cell-depleted T cells, or PBMCs.

Germline V gene lookup returns CDR1 SEHNR and CDR2 FQNEAQ (reference sequence). V dropped 5 bases and J dropped 2; count of bases not matched to a gene: 4. CDR3 length: 15 amino acids. In the original processing: Nucleated cell counts were estimated from reference gene primer amplification. Method: immunoSEQ multiplex PCR; TCRdb's copy keeps in-frame clones and lacks some. Clone size and V and J calls were adopted from that table, with D and trimming inferred from the DNA. The profile shows 150,000 to 200,000 clones, roughly 91% of them singletons. The receptor was derived from a woman in her forties or fifties with acute or convalescent COVID-19. The chain joins TRBV7-9 to TRBJ2-7, with 12 bases aligning to TRBD2. The sequenced material came from peripheral blood. The chain's CDR3 is CASSQGLAGTYEQYF. CDR3 nucleotide sequence: TGTGCCAGCAGCCAAGGACTAGCGGGGACCTACGAGCAGTACTTC.